This T cell receptor (beta chain) emerged from a study of early T cells in non-severe SARS-CoV-2 infection. Each CDR3 protein is one row after TCRdb ran MiXCR on the 5' RACE reads. The sample shows 65,000 to 70,000 distinct CDR3 sequences, more than 9% of them seen only once. The CDR3 totals 16 residues. This clonotype was seen more than once but under ten times. The gene calls are TRBV21-1 and TRBJ2-7; the table's D call, TRBD1, was not checked against the DNA. TRBV21-1 is flagged as a pseudogene. The source is an adult who was a healthcare worker with PCR-confirmed SARS-CoV-2 infection or an uninfected control (not recorded which). The sequencing input was whole blood. The CDR3 bases are TGTGCCAGCAGCGCCCCCCAGGGTAAGGGCTCCTACGAGCAGTACTTC. It codes for CASSAPQGKGSYEQYF.